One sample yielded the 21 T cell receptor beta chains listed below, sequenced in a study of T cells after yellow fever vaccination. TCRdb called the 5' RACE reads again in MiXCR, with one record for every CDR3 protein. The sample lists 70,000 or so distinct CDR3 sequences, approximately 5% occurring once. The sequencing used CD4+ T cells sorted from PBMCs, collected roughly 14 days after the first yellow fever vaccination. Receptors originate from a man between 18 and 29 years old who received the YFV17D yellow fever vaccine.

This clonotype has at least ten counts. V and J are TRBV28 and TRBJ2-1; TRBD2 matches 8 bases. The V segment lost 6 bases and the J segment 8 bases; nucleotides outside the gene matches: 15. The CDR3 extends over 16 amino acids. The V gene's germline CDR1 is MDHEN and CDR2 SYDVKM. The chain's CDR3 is CASRRPGGFLVDEQFF. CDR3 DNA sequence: TGTGCCAGCAGACGACCGGGGGGGTTTTTGGTCGATGAGCAGTTCTTC.

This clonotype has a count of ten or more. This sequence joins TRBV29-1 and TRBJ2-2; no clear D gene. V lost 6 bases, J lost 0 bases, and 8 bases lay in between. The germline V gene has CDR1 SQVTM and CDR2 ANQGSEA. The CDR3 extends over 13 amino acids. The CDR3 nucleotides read TGCAGCGTAGAAACTTCGAACACCGGGGAGCTGTTTTTT. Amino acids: CSVETSNTGELFF.

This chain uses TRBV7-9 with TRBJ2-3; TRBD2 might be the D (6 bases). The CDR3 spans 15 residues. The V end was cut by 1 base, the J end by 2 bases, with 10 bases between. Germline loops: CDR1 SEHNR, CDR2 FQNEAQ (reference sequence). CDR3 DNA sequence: TGTGCCAGCAGCTTAGACCTAGCGTTCACAGATACGCAGTATTTT. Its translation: CASSLDLAFTDTQYF.

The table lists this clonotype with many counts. The CDR3 region has the DNA TGCAGTGCTAGAGCACTACTCGGGACCGTGGATCAGCCCCAGCATTTT. Translation: CSARALLGTVDQPQHF. V and J are TRBV20-1 and TRBJ1-5; perhaps TRBD1 as D (5 bases). Trimming shortened V by 1 base and J by 5 bases, and 18 bases separated the two germline ends. CDR1 is DFQATT, CDR2 SNEGSKA, per germline (reference sequence). The CDR3 totals 16 residues.

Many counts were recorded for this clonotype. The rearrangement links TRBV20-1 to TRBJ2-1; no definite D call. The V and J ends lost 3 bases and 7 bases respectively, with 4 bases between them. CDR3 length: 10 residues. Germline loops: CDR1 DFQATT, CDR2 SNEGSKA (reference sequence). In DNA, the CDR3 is TGCAGTGCTAGGAAGAATGAGCAGTTCTTC. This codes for CSARKNEQFF.

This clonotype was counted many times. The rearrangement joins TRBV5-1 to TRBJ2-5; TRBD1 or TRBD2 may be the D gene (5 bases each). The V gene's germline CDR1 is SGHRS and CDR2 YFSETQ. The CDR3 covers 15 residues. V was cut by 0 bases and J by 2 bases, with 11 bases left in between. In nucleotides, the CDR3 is TGCGCCAGCAGCTTGGTCGGGGCAGAACAAGAGACCCAGTACTTC. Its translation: CASSLVGAEQETQYF. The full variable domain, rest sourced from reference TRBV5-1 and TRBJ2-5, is KAGVTQTPRYLIKTRGQQVTLSCSPISGHRSVSWYQQTPGQGLQFLFEYFSETQRNKGNFPGRFSGRQFSNSRSEMNVSTLELGDSALYLCASSLVGAEQETQYFGPGTRLLVL.

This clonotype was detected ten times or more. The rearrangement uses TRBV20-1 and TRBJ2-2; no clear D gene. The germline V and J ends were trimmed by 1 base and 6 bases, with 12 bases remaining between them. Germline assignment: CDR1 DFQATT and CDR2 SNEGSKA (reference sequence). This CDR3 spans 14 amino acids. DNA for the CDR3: TGCAGTGCTAGAGCCCCGACATTTTCCGGGGAGCTGTTTTTT. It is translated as CSARAPTFSGELFF.

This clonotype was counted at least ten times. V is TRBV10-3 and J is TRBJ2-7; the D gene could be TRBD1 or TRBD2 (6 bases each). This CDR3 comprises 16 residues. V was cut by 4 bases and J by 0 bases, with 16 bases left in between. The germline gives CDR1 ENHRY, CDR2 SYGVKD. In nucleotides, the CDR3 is TGTGCCATCAGTGCTGGGGGGCAGGGAAGCTCCTACGAGCAGTACGTC. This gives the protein CAISAGGQGSSYEQYV.

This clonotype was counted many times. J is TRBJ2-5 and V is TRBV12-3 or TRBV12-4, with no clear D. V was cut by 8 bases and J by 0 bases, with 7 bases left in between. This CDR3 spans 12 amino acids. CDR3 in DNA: TGTGCCAGCGGGCTAGACCAAGAGACCCAGTACTTC. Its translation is CASGLDQETQYF.

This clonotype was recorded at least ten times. Here the CDR3 DNA reads TGCAGTGCCCCTGAGGGGGGCCGTTCCCAAGAGACCCAGTACTTC. It specifies CSAPEGGRSQETQYF. The chain has TRBV20-1 and TRBJ2-5; D possibly matches TRBD1 or TRBD2 (6 bases each). There are 15 residues in the CDR3. V was pared by 6 bases and J by 1 base, with 18 bases between. Germline CDR1 reads DFQATT; CDR2 reads SNEGSKA (reference sequence).

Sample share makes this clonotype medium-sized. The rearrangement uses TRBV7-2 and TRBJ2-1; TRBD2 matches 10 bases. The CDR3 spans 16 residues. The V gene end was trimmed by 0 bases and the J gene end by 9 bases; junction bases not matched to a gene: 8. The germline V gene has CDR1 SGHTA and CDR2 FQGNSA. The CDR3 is CASSLATQAGGGEQFF. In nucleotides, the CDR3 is TGTGCCAGCAGCTTAGCGACGCAAGCGGGGGGGGGTGAGCAGTTCTTC.

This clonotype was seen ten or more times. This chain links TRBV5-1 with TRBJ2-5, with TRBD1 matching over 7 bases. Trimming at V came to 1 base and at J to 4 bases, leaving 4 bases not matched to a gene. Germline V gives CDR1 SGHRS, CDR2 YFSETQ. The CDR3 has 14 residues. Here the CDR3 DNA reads TGCGCCAGCAGCTTGCACAGGGGTGGAGAGACCCAGTACTTC. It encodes CASSLHRGGETQYF.

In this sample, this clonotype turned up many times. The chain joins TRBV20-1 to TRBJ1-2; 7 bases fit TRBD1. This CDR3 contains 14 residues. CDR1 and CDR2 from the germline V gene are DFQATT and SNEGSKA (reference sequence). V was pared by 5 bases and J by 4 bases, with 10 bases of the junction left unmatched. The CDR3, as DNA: TGCAGTGCTTCAACCGGGACAGTTACCTATGGCTACACCTTC. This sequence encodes CSASTGTVTYGYTF.

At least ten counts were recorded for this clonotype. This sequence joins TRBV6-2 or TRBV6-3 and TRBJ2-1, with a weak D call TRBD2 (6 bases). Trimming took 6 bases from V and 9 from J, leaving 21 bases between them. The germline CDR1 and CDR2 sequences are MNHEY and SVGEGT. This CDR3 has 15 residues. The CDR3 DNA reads TGTGCCAGCAGCCAACAGGAACGACCAGCGGGTGAGCAGTTCTTC. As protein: CASSQQERPAGEQFF.

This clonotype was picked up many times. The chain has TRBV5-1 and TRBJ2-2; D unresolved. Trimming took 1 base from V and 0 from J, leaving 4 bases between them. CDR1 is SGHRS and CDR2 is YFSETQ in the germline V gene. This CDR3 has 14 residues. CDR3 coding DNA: TGCGCCAGCAGCTTGACAGCGAACACCGGGGAGCTGTTTTTT. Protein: CASSLTANTGELFF.

The CDR3 loop is CASSLDMSDSPLHF. The CDR3 DNA follows: TGTGCCAGCAGCTTGGATATGTCGGATTCACCCCTCCACTTT. The chain combines TRBV5-4 with TRBJ1-6; D is unclear. Trimming shortened V by 0 bases and J by 8 bases, and 9 bases separated the two germline ends. CDR1 and CDR2 from the germline V gene are SGHNT and YYREEE (reference sequence). The CDR3 consists of 14 residues.

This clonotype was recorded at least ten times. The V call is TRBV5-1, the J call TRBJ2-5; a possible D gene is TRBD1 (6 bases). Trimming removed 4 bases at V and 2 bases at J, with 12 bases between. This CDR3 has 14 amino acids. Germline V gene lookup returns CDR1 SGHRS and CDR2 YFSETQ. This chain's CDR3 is CASSPTDRQETQYF. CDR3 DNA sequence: TGCGCCAGCAGCCCAACAGACAGGCAAGAGACCCAGTACTTC.

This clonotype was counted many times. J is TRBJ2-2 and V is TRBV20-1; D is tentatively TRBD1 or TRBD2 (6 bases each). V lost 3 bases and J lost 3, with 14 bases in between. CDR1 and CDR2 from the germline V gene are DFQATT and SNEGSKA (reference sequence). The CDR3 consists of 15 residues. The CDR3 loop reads CSASPGGEDTGELFF. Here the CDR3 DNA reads TGCAGTGCTAGCCCCGGGGGCGAGGACACCGGGGAGCTGTTTTTT.

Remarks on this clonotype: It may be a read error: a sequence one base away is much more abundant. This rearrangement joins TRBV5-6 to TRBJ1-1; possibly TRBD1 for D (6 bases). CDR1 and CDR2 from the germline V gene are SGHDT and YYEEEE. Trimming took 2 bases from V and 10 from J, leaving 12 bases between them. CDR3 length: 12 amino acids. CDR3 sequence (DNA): TGTGCCAGCAGCTTATACAGGGCTGTAGCTTTCTTT. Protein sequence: CASSLYRAVAFF.

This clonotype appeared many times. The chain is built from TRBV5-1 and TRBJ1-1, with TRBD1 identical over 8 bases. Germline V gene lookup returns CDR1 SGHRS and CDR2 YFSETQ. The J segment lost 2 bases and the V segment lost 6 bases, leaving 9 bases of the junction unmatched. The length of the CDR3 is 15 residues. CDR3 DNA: TGCGCCAGCACCTATCGACAGGGGCTTAACACTGAAGCTTTCTTT. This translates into CASTYRQGLNTEAFF.

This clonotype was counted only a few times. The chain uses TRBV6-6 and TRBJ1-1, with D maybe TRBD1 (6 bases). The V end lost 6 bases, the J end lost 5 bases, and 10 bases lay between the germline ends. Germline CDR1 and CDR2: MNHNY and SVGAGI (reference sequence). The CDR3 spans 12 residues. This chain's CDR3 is CASSNGQTEAFF. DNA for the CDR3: TGTGCCAGCAGCAACGGACAGACTGAAGCTTTCTTT.